This TCR beta chain was found in a study of beta chain features in type 1 diabetes. Turning to the study itself: Sorted cells numbering around 100,000,000 were examined across all samples.

One heparinised blood draw, averaging approximately 0.11 L, came from each donor. CD4+ naive, central memory, regulatory and stem cell-like memory cells were sorted via CD45RO/CCR7/CD25/CD127/CD95/CD27. Expressed TCRB transcripts got sequenced, as all isolated RNA was reverse transcribed. Assay used: immunoSEQ multiplex PCR; TCRdb lists only in-frame clones, some missing. The table records around 360,000 clones, roughly 12% of them present only once. Notes on the study in general: For Type 1 diabetes patients, all four CD4+ subsets carried TCRB CDR3s that were moderately but significantly shorter.

The V gene lost 2 bases and the J gene lost 7 bases, with 9 bases spanning the gap. The germline V gene has CDR1 MDHEN and CDR2 SYDVKM. The CDR3 is made up of 12 amino acids. This clone was recorded a few times. Its antigen remains unidentified. The TCR comes from a woman under 30 with type 1 diabetes. J is TRBJ2-7 and V is TRBV28; no definite D call. Sequencing was done on a sample of naive CD4+ T cells from blood. The CDR3 nucleotides are TGTGCCAGCAGTTTAGGGCATGGGGAGCAGTACTTC. Its translation: CASSLGHGEQYF.